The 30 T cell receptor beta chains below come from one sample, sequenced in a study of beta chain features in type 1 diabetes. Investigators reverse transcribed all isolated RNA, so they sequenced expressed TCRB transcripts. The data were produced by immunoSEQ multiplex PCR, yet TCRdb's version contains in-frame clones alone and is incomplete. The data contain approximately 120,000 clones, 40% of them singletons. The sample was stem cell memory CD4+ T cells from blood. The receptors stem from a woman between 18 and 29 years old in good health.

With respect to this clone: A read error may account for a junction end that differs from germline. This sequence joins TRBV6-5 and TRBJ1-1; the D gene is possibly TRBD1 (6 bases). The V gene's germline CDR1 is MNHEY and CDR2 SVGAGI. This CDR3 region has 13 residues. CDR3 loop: CASSYGRGTEASF. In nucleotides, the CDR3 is TGTGCCAGCAGTTACGGGAGGGGGACTGAAGCTTCCTTT.

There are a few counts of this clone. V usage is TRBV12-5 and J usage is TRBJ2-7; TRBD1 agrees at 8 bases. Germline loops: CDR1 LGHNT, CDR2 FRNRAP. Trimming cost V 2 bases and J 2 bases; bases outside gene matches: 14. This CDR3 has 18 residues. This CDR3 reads CASGLSRQGLGMAYEQYF. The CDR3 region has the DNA TGTGCTAGTGGTTTGTCCCGACAGGGGTTGGGGATGGCCTACGAGCAGTACTTC.

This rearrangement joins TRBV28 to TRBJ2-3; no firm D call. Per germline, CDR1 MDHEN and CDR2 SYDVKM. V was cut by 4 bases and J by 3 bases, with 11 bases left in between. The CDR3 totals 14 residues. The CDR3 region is CASSSPGGTDTQYF. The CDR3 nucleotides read TGTGCCAGCAGTTCCCCGGGTGGGACAGATACGCAGTATTTT.

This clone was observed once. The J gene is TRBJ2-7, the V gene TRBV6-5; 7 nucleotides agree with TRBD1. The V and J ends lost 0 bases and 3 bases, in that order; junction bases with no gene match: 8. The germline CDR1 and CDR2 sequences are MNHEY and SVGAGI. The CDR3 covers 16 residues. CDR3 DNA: TGTGCCAGCAGTTACTCGAGACAGGGTCATCACTACGAGCAGTACTTC. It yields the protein CASSYSRQGHHYEQYF.

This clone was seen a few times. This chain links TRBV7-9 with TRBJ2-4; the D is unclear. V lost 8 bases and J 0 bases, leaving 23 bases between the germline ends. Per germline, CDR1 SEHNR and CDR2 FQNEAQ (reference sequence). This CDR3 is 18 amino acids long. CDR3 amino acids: CASEPVPQAFLAKNIQYF. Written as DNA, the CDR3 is TGTGCCAGCGAACCGGTTCCTCAAGCTTTCTTAGCCAAAAACATTCAGTACTTC.

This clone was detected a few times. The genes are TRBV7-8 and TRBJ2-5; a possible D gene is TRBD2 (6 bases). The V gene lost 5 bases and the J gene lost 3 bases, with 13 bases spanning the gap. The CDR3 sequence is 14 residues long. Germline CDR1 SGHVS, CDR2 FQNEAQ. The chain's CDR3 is CASSREIHKETQYF. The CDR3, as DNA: TGTGCCAGCAGCCGGGAGATTCACAAAGAGACCCAGTACTTC.

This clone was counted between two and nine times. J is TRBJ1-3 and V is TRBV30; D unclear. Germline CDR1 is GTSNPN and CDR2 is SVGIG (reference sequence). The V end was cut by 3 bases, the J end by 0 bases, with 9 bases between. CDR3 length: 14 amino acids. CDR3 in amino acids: CAWSQDTSGNTIYF. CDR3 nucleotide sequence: TGTGCCTGGAGCCAAGACACCTCTGGAAACACCATATATTTT.

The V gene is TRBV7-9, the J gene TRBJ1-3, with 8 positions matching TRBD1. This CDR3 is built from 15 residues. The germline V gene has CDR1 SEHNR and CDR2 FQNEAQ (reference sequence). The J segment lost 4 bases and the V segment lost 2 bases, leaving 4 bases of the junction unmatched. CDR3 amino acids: CASSLQGAPGNTIYF. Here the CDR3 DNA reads TGTGCCAGCAGCTTACAGGGGGCGCCGGGAAACACCATATATTTT.

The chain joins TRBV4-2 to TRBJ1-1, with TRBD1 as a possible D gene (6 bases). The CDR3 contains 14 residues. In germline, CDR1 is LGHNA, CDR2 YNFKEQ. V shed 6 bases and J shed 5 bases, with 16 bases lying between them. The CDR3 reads CASSPRTVGTEAFF. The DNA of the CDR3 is TGTGCCAGCAGTCCTCGGACAGTCGGAACTGAAGCTTTCTTT.

Here the CDR3 DNA reads TGTGCCAGCAGTAAAACCGGGATGCATGCCTACGAGCAGTACTTC. Encoded protein: CASSKTGMHAYEQYF. The V call is TRBV6-5, the J call TRBJ2-7; D is possibly TRBD2 (5 bases). The V end lost 5 bases, the J end lost 2 bases, and 16 bases lay between the germline ends. This CDR3 contains 15 residues. Germline CDR1 and CDR2: MNHEY and SVGAGI.

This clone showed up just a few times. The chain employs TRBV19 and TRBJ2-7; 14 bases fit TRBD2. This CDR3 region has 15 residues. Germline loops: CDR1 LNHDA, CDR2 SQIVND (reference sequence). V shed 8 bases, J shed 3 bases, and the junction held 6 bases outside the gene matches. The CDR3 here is CASRAGLAGDYEQYF. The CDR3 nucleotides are TGTGCCAGTCGGGCGGGACTAGCGGGGGACTACGAGCAGTACTTC.

The CDR3 DNA follows: TGCGCCAGCAGCTTGGAGGGACATACCTATCAGCCCCAGCATTTT. Residues: CASSLEGHTYQPQHF. The chain uses TRBV5-1 and TRBJ1-5, with D possibly being TRBD1 (6 bases). This CDR3 comprises 15 residues. V lost 0 bases to trimming and J lost 5 bases, with 12 bases between them. Germline CDR1 reads SGHRS; CDR2 reads YFSETQ.

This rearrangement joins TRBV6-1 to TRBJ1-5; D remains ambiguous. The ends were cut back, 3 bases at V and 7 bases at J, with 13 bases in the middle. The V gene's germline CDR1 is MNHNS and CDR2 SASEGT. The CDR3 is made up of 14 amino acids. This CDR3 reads CASSDWVRAQPQHF. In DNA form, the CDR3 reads TGTGCCAGCAGTGATTGGGTGCGGGCCCAGCCCCAGCATTTT.

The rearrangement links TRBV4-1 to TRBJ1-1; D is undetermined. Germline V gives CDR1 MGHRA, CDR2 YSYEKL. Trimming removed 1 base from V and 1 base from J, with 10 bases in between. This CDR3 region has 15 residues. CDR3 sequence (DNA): TGCGCCAGCAGCCAAGTAGGACGGGAGAACACTGAAGCTTTCTTT. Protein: CASSQVGRENTEAFF.

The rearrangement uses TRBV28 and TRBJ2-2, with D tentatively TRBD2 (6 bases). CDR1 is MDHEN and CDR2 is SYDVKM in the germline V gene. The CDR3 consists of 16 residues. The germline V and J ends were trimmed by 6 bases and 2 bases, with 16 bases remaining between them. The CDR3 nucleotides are TGTGCCAGCAGGGCGCGGGGACGGATTAACACCGGGGAGCTGTTTTTT. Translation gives CASRARGRINTGELFF.

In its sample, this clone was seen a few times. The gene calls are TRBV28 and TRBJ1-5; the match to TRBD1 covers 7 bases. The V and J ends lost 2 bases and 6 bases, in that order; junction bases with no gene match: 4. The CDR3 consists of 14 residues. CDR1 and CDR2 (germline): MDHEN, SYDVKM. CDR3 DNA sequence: TGTGCCAGCAGTTTACAGTACAGGGGTCAGCCCCAGCATTTT. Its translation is CASSLQYRGQPQHF.

The CDR3 coding sequence is TGTGCCAGCACCCCGGGGGAGACCCAGTACTTC. Encoded protein: CASTPGETQYF. The chain links TRBV6-6 to TRBJ2-5, with a possible D match to TRBD2 (5 bases). The CDR3 has 11 residues. Germline loops: CDR1 MNHNY, CDR2 SVGAGI (reference sequence). Trimming removed 7 bases at V and 5 bases at J, with 8 bases between.

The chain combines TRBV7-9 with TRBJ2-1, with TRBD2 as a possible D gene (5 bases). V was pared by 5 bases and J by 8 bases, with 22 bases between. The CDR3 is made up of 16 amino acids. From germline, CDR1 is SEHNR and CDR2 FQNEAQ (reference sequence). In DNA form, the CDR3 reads TGTGCCAGCAGCCCCCCCTGGAGCGGATCGTTTTATGAGCAGTTCTTC. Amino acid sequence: CASSPPWSGSFYEQFF. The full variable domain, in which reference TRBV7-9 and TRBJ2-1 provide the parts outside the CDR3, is DTGVSQNPRHKITKRGQNVTFRCDPISEHNRLYWYRQTLGQGPEFLTYFQNEAQLEKSRLLSDRFSAERPKGSFSTLEIQRTEQGDSAMYLCASSPPWSGSFYEQFFGPGTRLTVL.

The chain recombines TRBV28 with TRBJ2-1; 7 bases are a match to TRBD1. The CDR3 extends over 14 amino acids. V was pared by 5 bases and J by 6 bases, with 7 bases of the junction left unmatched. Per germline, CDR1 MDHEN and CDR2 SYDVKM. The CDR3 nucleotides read TGTGCCAGCAGTACCCCTTCAGGGGGCAATGAGCAGTTCTTC. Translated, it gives CASSTPSGGNEQFF. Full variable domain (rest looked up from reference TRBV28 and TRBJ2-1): DVKVTQSSRYLVKRTGEKVFLECVQDMDHENMFWYRQDPGLGLRLIYFSYDVKMKEKGDIPEGYSVSREKKERFSLILESASTNQTSMYLCASSTPSGGNEQFFGPGTRLTVL.

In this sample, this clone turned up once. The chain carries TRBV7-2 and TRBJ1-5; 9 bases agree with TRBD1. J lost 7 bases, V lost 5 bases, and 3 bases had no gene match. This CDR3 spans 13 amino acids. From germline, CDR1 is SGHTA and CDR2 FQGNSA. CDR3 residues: CASSPDRGQPQHF. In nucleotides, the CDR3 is TGTGCCAGCAGCCCGGACAGGGGACAGCCCCAGCATTTT.

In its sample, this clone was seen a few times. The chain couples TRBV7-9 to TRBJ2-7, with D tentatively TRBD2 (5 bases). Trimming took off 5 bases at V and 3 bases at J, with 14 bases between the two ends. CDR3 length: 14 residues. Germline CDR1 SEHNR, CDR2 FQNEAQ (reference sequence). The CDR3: CASSRRGSDYEQYF. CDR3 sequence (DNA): TGTGCCAGCAGCCGACGGGGTTCGGACTACGAGCAGTACTTC.

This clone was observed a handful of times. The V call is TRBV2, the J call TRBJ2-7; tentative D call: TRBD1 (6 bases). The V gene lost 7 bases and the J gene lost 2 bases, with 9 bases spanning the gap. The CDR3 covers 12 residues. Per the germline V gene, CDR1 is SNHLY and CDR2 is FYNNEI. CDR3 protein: CASTNRAYEQYF. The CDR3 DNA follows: TGTGCCAGCACCAACAGGGCCTACGAGCAGTACTTC.

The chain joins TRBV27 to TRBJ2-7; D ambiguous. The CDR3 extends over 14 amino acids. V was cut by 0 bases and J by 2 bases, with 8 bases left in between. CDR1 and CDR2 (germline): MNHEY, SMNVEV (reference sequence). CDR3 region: CASSLSSMAYEQYF. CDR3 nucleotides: TGTGCCAGCAGTTTATCTAGCATGGCCTACGAGCAGTACTTC.

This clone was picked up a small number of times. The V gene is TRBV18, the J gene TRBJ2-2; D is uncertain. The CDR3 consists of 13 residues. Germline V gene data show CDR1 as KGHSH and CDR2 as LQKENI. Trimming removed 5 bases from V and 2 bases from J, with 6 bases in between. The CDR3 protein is CASSTKNTGELFF. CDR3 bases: TGTGCCAGCTCAACTAAAAACACCGGGGAGCTGTTTTTT.

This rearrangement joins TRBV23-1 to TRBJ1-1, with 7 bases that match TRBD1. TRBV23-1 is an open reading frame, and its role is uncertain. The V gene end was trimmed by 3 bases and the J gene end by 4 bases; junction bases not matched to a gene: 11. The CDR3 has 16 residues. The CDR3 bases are TGCGCCAGCAGTCAGGGGACGACAGGGTCGGGCACTGAAGCTTTCTTT. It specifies CASSQGTTGSGTEAFF.

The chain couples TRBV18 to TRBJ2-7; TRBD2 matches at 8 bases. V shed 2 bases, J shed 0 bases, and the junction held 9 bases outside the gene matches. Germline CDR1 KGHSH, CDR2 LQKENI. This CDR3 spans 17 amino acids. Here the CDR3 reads CASSPSVSSGFSYEQYF. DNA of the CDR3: TGTGCCAGCTCACCATCGGTGTCTAGCGGGTTCTCCTACGAGCAGTACTTC.

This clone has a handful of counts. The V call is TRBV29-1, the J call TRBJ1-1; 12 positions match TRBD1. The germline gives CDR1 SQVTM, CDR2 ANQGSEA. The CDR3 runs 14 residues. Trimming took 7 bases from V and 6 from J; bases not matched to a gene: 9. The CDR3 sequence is CSAATGQGASEAFF. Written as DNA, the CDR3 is TGCAGCGCTGCCACGGGACAGGGGGCTTCTGAAGCTTTCTTT. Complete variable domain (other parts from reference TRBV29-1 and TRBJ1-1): SAVISQKPSRDICQRGTSLTIQCQVDSQVTMMFWYRQQPGQSLTLIATANQGSEATYESGFVIDKFPISRPNLTFSTLTVSNMSPEDSSIYLCSAATGQGASEAFFGQGTRLTVV.

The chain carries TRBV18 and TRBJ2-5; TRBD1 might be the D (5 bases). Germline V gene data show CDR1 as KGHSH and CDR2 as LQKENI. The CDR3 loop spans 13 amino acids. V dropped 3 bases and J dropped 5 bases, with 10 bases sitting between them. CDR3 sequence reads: CASSPQAGETQYF. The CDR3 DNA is TGTGCCAGCTCACCCCAGGCAGGGGAGACCCAGTACTTC.

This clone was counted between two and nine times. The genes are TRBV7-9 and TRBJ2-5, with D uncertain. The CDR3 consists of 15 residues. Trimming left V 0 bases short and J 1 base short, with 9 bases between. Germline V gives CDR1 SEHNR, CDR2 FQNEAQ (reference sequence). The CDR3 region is CASSLASITQETQYF. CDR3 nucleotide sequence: TGTGCCAGCAGCTTAGCGTCTATCACCCAAGAGACCCAGTACTTC.

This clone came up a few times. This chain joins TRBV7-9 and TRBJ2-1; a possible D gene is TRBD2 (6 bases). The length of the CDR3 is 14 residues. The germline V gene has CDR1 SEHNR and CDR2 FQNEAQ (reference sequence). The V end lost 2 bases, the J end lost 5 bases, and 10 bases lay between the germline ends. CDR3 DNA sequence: TGTGCCAGCAGCTTAAGGGACTCTAACAATGAGCAGTTCTTC. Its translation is CASSLRDSNNEQFF.